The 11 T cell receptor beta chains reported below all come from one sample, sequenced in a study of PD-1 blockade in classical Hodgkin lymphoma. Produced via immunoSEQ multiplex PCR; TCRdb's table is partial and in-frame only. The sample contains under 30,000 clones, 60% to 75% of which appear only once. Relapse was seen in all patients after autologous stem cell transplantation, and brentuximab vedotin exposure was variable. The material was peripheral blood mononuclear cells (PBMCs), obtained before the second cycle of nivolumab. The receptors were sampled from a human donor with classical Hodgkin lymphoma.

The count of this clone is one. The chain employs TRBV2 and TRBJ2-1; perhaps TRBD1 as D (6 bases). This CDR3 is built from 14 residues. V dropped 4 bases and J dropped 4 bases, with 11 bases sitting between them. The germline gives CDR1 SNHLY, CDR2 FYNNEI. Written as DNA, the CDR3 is TGTGCCAGCAGTGGGTGGGACACTTACAATGAGCAGTTCTTC. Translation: CASSGWDTYNEQFF.

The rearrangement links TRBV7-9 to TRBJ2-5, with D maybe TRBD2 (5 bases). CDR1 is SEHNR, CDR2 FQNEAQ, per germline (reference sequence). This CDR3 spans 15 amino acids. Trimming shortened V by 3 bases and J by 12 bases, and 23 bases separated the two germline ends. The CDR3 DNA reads TGTGCCAGCAGCTTCAGACCTAGCCCAATAGAAATGGAGTACTTC. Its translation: CASSFRPSPIEMEYF.

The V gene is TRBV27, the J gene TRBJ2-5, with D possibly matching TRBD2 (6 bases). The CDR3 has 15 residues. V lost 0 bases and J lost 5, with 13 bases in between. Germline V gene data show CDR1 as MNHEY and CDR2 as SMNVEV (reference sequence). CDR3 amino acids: CASSLSNGGVETQYF. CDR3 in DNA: TGTGCCAGCAGTTTATCTAACGGCGGGGTGGAGACCCAGTACTTC.

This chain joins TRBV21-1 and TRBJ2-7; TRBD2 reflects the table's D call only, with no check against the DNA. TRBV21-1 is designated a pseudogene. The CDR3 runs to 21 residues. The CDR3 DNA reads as TGTGCCAGCAGCAAATTGTCTTTGTTGGCAGGGAGGCCTGACCTTCCCTACGAGCAGTACTTC. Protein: CASSKLSLLAGRPDLPYEQYF.

CDR3 sequence (DNA): TGTGCCAGCAGCCGAGACCGGGACAGCCTTAAGAACACCGGGGAGCTGTTTTTT. Translation gives CASSRDRDSLKNTGELFF. The chain carries TRBV14 and TRBJ2-2; 7 bases line up with TRBD1. Per the germline V gene, CDR1 is SGHDN and CDR2 is FVKESK. Losses at the gene ends were 4 bases for V and 1 base for J; bases not matched to a gene: 12. The CDR3 spans 18 residues. Variable domain in full (rest from reference TRBV14 and TRBJ2-2): EAGVTQFPSHSVIEKGQTVTLRCDPISGHDNLYWYRRVMGKEIKFLLHFVKESKQDESGMPNNRFLAERTGGTYSTLKVQPAELEDSGVYFCASSRDRDSLKNTGELFFGEGSRLTVL.

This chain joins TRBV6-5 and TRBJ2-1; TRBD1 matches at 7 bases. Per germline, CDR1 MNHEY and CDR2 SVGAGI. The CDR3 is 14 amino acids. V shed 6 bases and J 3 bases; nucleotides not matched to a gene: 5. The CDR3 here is CASRRQGSYNEQFF. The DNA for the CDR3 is TGTGCCAGCAGACGACAGGGCAGCTACAATGAGCAGTTCTTC.

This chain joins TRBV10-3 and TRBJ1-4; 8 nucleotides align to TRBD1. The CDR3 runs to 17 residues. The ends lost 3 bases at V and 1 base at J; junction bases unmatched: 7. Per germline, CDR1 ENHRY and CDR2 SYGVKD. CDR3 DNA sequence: TGTGCCATCAGTGATACCAAACAGGGGGAAACTAATGAAAAACTGTTTTTT. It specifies CAISDTKQGETNEKLFF.

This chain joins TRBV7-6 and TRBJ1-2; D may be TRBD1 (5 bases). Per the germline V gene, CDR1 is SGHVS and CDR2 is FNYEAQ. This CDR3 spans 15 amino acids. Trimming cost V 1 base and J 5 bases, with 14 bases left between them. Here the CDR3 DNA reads TGTGCCAGCAGCTTAGGAGGAACAGGAGCTTATGGCTACACCTTC. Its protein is CASSLGGTGAYGYTF.

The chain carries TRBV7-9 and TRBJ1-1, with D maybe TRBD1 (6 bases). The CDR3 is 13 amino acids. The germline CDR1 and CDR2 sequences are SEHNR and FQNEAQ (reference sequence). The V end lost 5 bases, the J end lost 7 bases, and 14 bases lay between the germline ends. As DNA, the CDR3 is TGTGCCAGCAGCCCAGGGGAGGACTTTGAAGCTTTCTTT. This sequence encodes CASSPGEDFEAFF.

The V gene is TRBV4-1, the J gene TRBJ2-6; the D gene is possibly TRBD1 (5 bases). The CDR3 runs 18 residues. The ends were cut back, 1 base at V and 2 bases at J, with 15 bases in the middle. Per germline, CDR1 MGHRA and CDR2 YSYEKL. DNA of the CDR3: TGCGCCAGCAGCCAAGTTGACATGGGGCTTACTGGGGCCAACGTCCTGACTTTC. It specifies CASSQVDMGLTGANVLTF.

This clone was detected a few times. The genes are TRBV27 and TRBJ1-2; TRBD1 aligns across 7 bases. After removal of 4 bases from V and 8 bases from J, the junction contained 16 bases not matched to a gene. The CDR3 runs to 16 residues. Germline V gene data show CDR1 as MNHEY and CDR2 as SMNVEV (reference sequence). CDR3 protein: CASSSAILTGKEGYTF. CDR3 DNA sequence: TGTGCCAGCAGTTCCGCAATCTTGACAGGGAAGGAAGGCTACACCTTC.